A single sample gave rise to the 23 T cell receptor beta chains below, sequenced in a study of blood T cell repertoires in COVID-19. Sequencing used immunoSEQ multiplex PCR; TCRdb keeps in-frame clones, though not all of them. Counted here are some 130,000 clones, approximately 74% occurring once; the ten biggest clones make up approximately 2%. Sequencing was done on a sample of peripheral blood. These receptors were collected from a woman aged 70-85 years with acute or convalescent COVID-19.

DNA of the CDR3: TGTGCCACCAGCAGAGAGCCCGGCGGTCTCGGGGAGCTGTTTTTT. Its translation: CATSREPGGLGELFF. The chain recombines TRBV15 with TRBJ2-2; D is undetermined. V gave up 0 bases and J gave up 7 bases, with 12 bases separating them. Germline V gives CDR1 LNHNV, CDR2 YYDKDF (reference sequence). This CDR3 is 15 amino acids long.

This chain uses TRBV7-9 with TRBJ2-4, with D possibly TRBD2 on 5 matching bases. Germline V gene lookup returns CDR1 SEHNR and CDR2 FQNEAQ (reference sequence). The V gene lost 1 base and the J gene lost 0 bases, with 7 bases spanning the gap. The CDR3 contains 15 residues. CDR3 in DNA: TGTGCCAGCAGCTTAGATGCGGGAGCCAAAAACATTCAGTACTTC. As protein: CASSLDAGAKNIQYF. Full variable domain (missing parts from reference TRBV7-9 and TRBJ2-4): DTGVSQNPRHKITKRGQNVTFRCDPISEHNRLYWYRQTLGQGPEFLTYFQNEAQLEKSRLLSDRFSAERPKGSFSTLEIQRTEQGDSAMYLCASSLDAGAKNIQYFGAGTRLSVL.

The chain links TRBV6-5 to TRBJ2-1, with D possibly TRBD2 on 6 matching bases. The CDR3 runs to 15 residues. The germline V and J ends were trimmed by 5 bases and 4 bases, with 15 bases remaining between them. Germline V CDR1 and CDR2: MNHEY, SVGAGI. CDR3 sequence (DNA): TGTGCCAGCAGTCCCCGATCGGGAGTGTACAATGAGCAGTTCTTC. Encoded protein: CASSPRSGVYNEQFF.

J is TRBJ2-1 and V is TRBV3-1 (or the pseudogene TRBV3-2), with 7 bases lining up with TRBD1. V lost 10 bases, J lost 13 bases, and 13 bases stayed unmatched. Germline V gene lookup returns CDR1 LGHDT and CDR2 YNNKEL (reference sequence). CDR3 length: 12 amino acids. The CDR3 loop reads CATGKTGLFQFF. The CDR3 nucleotides are TGTGCCACCGGGAAGACAGGGTTGTTTCAGTTCTTC.

The chain employs TRBV6-6 and TRBJ2-1; 9 bases align to TRBD1. V lost 0 bases, J lost 5 bases, and 5 bases stayed unmatched. CDR1 MNHNY and CDR2 SVGAGI come from the germline V gene (reference sequence). The CDR3 length is 16 residues. In nucleotides, the CDR3 is TGTGCCAGCAGTTACTCGAAGGGACAGGGTGACAATGAGCAGTTCTTC. Encoded protein: CASSYSKGQGDNEQFF.

This clone was observed a few times. V and J are TRBV5-1 and TRBJ2-6, with 8 bases that match TRBD1. Germline CDR1 reads SGHRS; CDR2 reads YFSETQ. The CDR3 runs 18 residues. The V gene end was trimmed by 2 bases and the J gene end by 0 bases; junction bases not matched to a gene: 7. Here the CDR3 reads CASSFTFTGGSGANVLTF. CDR3 in DNA: TGCGCCAGCAGCTTCACATTCACAGGGGGCTCTGGGGCCAACGTCCTGACTTTC.

This chain joins TRBV5-6 and TRBJ1-5; TRBD1 aligns across 7 bases. The CDR3 length is 15 residues. The V gene end was trimmed by 2 bases and the J gene end by 7 bases; junction bases not matched to a gene: 9. Germline V gene sequence: CDR1 SGHDT, CDR2 YYEEEE. CDR3 sequence: CASSFGNRGGQPQHF. The CDR3 region has the DNA TGTGCCAGCAGCTTCGGCAACAGGGGTGGGCAGCCCCAGCATTTT.

The chain combines TRBV4-1 with TRBJ2-2; TRBD2 aligns across 8 bases. Germline values: CDR1 MGHRA, CDR2 YSYEKL. The CDR3 is 17 amino acids. The J segment lost 2 bases and the V segment lost 2 bases, leaving 7 bases of the junction unmatched. The CDR3 coding sequence is TGCGCCAGCAGCCAATTGGGGAGCGGGAGCAACACCGGGGAGCTGTTTTTT. It codes for CASSQLGSGSNTGELFF.

The genes are TRBV7-3 and TRBJ2-2, with D perhaps matching TRBD2 (5 bases). Trimming removed 3 bases at V and 6 bases at J, with 11 bases between. The germline gives CDR1 SGHTA, CDR2 FQGTGA. This CDR3 has 14 residues. The CDR3 reads CASSFGVWAGELFF. CDR3 in DNA: TGTGCCAGCAGCTTCGGGGTCTGGGCCGGGGAGCTGTTTTTT.

This chain links TRBV19 with TRBJ1-5; D is possibly TRBD1 (6 bases). V gave up 6 bases and J gave up 7 bases, with 13 bases separating them. This CDR3 contains 13 residues. Per germline, CDR1 LNHDA and CDR2 SQIVND (reference sequence). The CDR3 bases are TGTGCCAGTAGAGGGGGAAGGGCACAGCCCCAGCATTTT. This codes for CASRGGRAQPQHF.

This sequence joins TRBV15 and TRBJ2-3, with 7 bases that match TRBD1. V shed 2 bases and J 3 bases; nucleotides not matched to a gene: 14. This CDR3 is built from 18 residues. Germline CDR1 LNHNV, CDR2 YYDKDF (reference sequence). This chain's CDR3 is CATSRPKGQGVYTDTQYF. In DNA form, the CDR3 reads TGTGCCACCAGCAGACCGAAGGGGCAGGGGGTATATACAGATACGCAGTATTTT.

The chain employs TRBV21-1 and TRBJ1-2; TRBD1 is the table's D call, not checked against the DNA. TRBV21-1 is deemed a pseudogene. CDR3 length equals 16 residues. CDR3 sequence: CASSTIQGSGNYGYTF. The CDR3 DNA reads TGTGCCAGCAGCACGATACAGGGTTCGGGAAACTATGGCTACACCTTC.

The chain carries TRBV28 and TRBJ2-4, with D unclear. Germline V gene data show CDR1 as MDHEN and CDR2 as SYDVKM. The CDR3 runs 17 residues. With 4 bases removed from V and 0 bases from J, the gap between germline ends came to 16 bases. This chain's CDR3 is CASSWPPGTLAKNIQYF. The CDR3 DNA follows: TGTGCCAGCAGTTGGCCCCCGGGTACACTAGCCAAAAACATTCAGTACTTC. The variable domain in full, with the rest retrieved from reference TRBV28 and TRBJ2-4, is DVKVTQSSRYLVKRTGEKVFLECVQDMDHENMFWYRQDPGLGLRLIYFSYDVKMKEKGDIPEGYSVSREKKERFSLILESASTNQTSMYLCASSWPPGTLAKNIQYFGAGTRLSVL.

The CDR3 region has the DNA TGCGCCAGCAGCGGGGGGGAAGAGACCCAGTACTTC. Translation: CASSGGEETQYF. The gene calls are TRBV10-2 and TRBJ2-5, with TRBD2 matching 8 bases. CDR3 length equals 12 residues. J lost 3 bases, V lost 6 bases, and 0 bases had no gene match. Germline V lookup: CDR1 WSHSY, CDR2 SAAADI.

The chain carries TRBV28 and TRBJ1-5; TRBD1 is a possible D gene (6 bases). Germline V lookup: CDR1 MDHEN, CDR2 SYDVKM. V was pared by 2 bases and J by 6 bases, with 14 bases between. The CDR3 spans 15 residues. DNA of the CDR3: TGTGCCAGCAGTTTAACCAACAGGGCAGGTCAGCCCCAGCATTTT. Its translation: CASSLTNRAGQPQHF. Full variable domain (missing parts from reference TRBV28 and TRBJ1-5): DVKVTQSSRYLVKRTGEKVFLECVQDMDHENMFWYRQDPGLGLRLIYFSYDVKMKEKGDIPEGYSVSREKKERFSLILESASTNQTSMYLCASSLTNRAGQPQHFGDGTRLSIL.

This chain uses TRBV2 with TRBJ2-1; 10 bases align to TRBD2. This CDR3 has 16 amino acids. V trimming: 6 bases; J trimming: 2 bases; junction bases outside the gene matches: 7. Germline assignment: CDR1 SNHLY and CDR2 FYNNEI. CDR3 in amino acids: CASREIAGGTYNEQFF. Written as DNA, the CDR3 is TGTGCCAGCAGGGAAATAGCGGGGGGTACCTACAATGAGCAGTTCTTC.

J is TRBJ2-1 and V is TRBV28, with unresolved D. Deletions cut 9 bases from V and 2 bases from J, with 14 bases between. CDR3 size: 14 residues. The germline V gene encodes CDR1 MDHEN and CDR2 SYDVKM. The CDR3 bases are TGTGCCAGTGAAAGTAGCAAACCCTACAATGAGCAGTTCTTC. Amino acid sequence: CASESSKPYNEQFF. Variable domain in full (rest from reference TRBV28 and TRBJ2-1): DVKVTQSSRYLVKRTGEKVFLECVQDMDHENMFWYRQDPGLGLRLIYFSYDVKMKEKGDIPEGYSVSREKKERFSLILESASTNQTSMYLCASESSKPYNEQFFGPGTRLTVL.

This clone was recorded only once. This sequence joins TRBV27 and TRBJ1-2; D is perhaps TRBD1 (6 bases). The CDR3 sequence is 15 residues long. The germline CDR1 and CDR2 sequences are MNHEY and SMNVEV (reference sequence). V lost 2 bases and J 4 bases, leaving 14 bases between the germline ends. The CDR3 region has the DNA TGTGCCAGCAGTTTACGGGGGGCCCGTCCCTATGGCTACACCTTC. It is translated as CASSLRGARPYGYTF.

The chain couples TRBV28 to TRBJ1-2; 8 positions agree with TRBD1. V shed 1 base, J shed 8 bases, and the junction held 6 bases outside the gene matches. The CDR3 spans 14 residues. CDR1 MDHEN and CDR2 SYDVKM come from the germline V gene. CDR3 nucleotides: TGTGCCAGCAGTTTATTAGTGACAGGGGACGGCTACACCTTC. This encodes CASSLLVTGDGYTF.

The chain recombines TRBV19 with TRBJ2-5, with 13 bases matching TRBD2. CDR1 is LNHDA and CDR2 is SQIVND in the germline V gene (reference sequence). V lost 7 bases and J lost 5; bases outside the gene matches: 7. This CDR3 is 15 amino acids long. CDR3 protein: CASKTSGGPTETQYF. CDR3 DNA sequence: TGTGCCAGTAAGACTAGCGGGGGGCCCACGGAGACCCAGTACTTC.

This clone was seen a handful of times. V is TRBV30 and J is TRBJ1-2; 9 bases map to TRBD1. This CDR3 has 13 residues. J was trimmed by 7 bases and V by 5 bases; bases with no gene match: 8. Germline lookup yields CDR1 GTSNPN and CDR2 SVGIG (reference sequence). CDR3 in DNA: TGTGCCTGGGCCCCGGACAGGGGACTTGGCTACACCTTC. Residues: CAWAPDRGLGYTF.

This clone was counted only a few times. The chain links TRBV5-4 to TRBJ2-1; D may be TRBD2 (7 bases). The germline gives CDR1 SGHNT, CDR2 YYREEE (reference sequence). Trimming pared 6 bases from V and 9 bases from J, leaving 19 bases between. The CDR3 extends over 14 amino acids. CDR3: CASIPGGGASEQFF. CDR3 in DNA: TGTGCCAGCATCCCTGGAGGGGGGGCCTCTGAGCAGTTCTTC. The whole variable domain, remainder taken from reference TRBV5-4 and TRBJ2-1, is ETGVTQSPTHLIKTRGQQVTLRCSSQSGHNTVSWYQQALGQGPQFIFQYYREEENGRGNFPPRFSGLQFPNYSSELNVNALELDDSALYLCASIPGGGASEQFFGPGTRLTVL.

This clone was observed a few times. The chain recombines TRBV5-6 with TRBJ1-4; a weak D match, TRBD1 (5 bases). The V and J ends lost 2 bases and 5 bases respectively, with 13 bases between them. This CDR3 has 15 residues. Germline V gene data show CDR1 as SGHDT and CDR2 as YYEEEE. Here the CDR3 reads CASSFIETANEKLFF. The CDR3 DNA follows: TGTGCCAGCAGCTTTATTGAGACAGCGAATGAAAAACTGTTTTTT. Full variable domain (rest looked up from reference TRBV5-6 and TRBJ1-4): DAGVTQSPTHLIKTRGQQVTLRCSPKSGHDTVSWYQQALGQGPQFIFQYYEEEERQRGNFPDRFSGHQFPNYSSELNVNALLLGDSALYLCASSFIETANEKLFFGSGTQLSVL.